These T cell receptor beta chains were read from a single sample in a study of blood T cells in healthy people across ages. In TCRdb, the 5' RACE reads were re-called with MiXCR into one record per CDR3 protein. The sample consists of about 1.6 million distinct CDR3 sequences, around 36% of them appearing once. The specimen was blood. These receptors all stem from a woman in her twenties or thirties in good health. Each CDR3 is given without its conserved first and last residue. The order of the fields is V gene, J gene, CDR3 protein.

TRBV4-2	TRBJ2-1	ASSQVQGGLNEQF
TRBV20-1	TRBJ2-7	SASALAGNPSYEQY
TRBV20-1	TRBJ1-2	SANRDTSNYGYT
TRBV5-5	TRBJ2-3	ASSLEVVTDTQY
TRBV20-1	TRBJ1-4	SAPARTATNEKLF
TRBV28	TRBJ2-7	GSSQEGQTPYEQY
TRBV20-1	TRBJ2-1	SARVGAGGSEQF
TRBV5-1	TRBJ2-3	ASSLAATSGGIDTQY
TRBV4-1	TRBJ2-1	ASSQRTNNEQF
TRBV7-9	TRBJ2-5	ASSNAPGLAGRETQY
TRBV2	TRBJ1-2	ASRGGTAGANYGYT
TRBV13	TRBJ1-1	ASSPRAF
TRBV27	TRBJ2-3	ASSFRGPEGQGLPDTQY
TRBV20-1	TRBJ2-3	SAKGGNEMTDTQY
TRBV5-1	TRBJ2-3	ASSSRLAGVTDTQY
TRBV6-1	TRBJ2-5	ASSDQRGDRETQY
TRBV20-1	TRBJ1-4	SALDRVTNEKLF
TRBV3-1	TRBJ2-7	ASSQDSPRAGGPHEQY
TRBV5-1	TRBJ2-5	ASSLPRGPGETQY
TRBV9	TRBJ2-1	ASSVDPSGDNEQF
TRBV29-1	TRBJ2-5	SVEDLGTSVSSETQY
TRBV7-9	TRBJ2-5	ASSFIPGQGEETQY
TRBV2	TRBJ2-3	ASRKGVGANTDTQY
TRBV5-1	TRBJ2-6	ASGLVSSGSSGANVLT
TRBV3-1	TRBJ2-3	ASSQVLETSGGTDTQY
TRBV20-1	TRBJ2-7	SAKLGEGQY
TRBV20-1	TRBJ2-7	SATSGRAKQY